This T cell receptor beta chain was observed in a study of T cell repertoires in cytomegalovirus infection. Whole-study context: CMV infection and matching HLA type were both indicated by public TCR beta signatures.

Study results and limitations: The ex vivo response showed dominance by HLA-C-restricted CMV-specific TCR beta clonotypes.

Only a few counts were recorded for this clonotype. What it binds is not known. TCRdb redid the calling of the reads with MiXCR, one entry per CDR3 protein. Of nearly 70,000 distinct CDR3 sequences in the sample, approximately 22% were seen once. Trimming removed 7 bases from V and 6 bases from J; junction bases left unmatched: 4. The V gene's germline CDR1 is MNHNS and CDR2 SASEGT. CDR3 length: 13 residues. The sample was PBMCs, sequenced either directly or after in vitro stimulation (not recorded which). The chain links TRBV6-1 to TRBJ2-2; 8 bases are shared with TRBD1. The receptor was isolated from a human donor in good health (CMV status not recorded). Some clones in this sample may be carry-over from other donors' samples. CDR3 sequence reads: CASKQGAPGELFF. The CDR3 DNA follows: TGTGCCAGCAAGCAGGGGGCGCCCGGGGAGCTGTTTTTT.